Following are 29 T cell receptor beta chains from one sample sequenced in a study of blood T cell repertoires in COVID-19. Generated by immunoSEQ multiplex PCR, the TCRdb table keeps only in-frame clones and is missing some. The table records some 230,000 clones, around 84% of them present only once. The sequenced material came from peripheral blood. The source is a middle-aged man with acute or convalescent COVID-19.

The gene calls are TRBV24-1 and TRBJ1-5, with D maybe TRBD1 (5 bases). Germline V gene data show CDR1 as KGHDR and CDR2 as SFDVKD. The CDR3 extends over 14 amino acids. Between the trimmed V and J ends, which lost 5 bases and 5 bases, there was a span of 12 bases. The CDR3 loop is CATSGQGTDQPQHF. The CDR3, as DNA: TGTGCCACCAGTGGCCAGGGTACCGATCAGCCCCAGCATTTT.

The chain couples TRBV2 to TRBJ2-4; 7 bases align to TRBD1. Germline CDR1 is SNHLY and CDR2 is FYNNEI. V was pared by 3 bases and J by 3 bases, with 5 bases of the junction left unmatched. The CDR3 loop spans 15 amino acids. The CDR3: CASSEGDSHKNIQYF. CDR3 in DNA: TGTGCCAGCAGTGAGGGGGACAGCCACAAAAACATTCAGTACTTC.

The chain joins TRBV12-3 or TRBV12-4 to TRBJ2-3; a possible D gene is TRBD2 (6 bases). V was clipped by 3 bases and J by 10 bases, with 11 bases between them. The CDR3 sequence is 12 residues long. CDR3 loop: CASSLEGIAQYF. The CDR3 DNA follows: TGTGCCAGCAGTTTGGAGGGGATAGCGCAGTATTTT.

Here the CDR3 reads CASGTGNNSPLHF. In DNA, the CDR3 is TGTGCCAGCGGGACAGGGAATAATTCACCCCTCCACTTT. This chain joins TRBV3-1 (or the pseudogene TRBV3-2) and TRBJ1-6, with 9 bases matching TRBD1. This CDR3 is built from 13 residues. The junction had 1 base not matched to a gene; V was cut back by 8 bases and J by 5 bases. In germline, CDR1 is LGHDT, CDR2 YNNKEL (reference sequence).

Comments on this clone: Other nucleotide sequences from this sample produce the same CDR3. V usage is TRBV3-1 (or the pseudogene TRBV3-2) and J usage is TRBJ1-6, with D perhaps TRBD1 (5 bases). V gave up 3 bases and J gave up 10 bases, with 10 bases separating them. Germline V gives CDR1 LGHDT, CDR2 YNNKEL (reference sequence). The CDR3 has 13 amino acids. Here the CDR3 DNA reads TGTGCCAGCAGCCAGCAGGGCGTCTCACCCCTCCACTTT. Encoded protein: CASSQQGVSPLHF.

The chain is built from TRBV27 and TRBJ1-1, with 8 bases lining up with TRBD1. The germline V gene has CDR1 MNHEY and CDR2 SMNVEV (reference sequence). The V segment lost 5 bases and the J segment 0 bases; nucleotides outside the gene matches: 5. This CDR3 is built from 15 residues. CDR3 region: CASSPDRALNTEAFF. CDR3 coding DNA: TGTGCCAGCAGTCCGGACAGGGCTTTGAACACTGAAGCTTTCTTT.

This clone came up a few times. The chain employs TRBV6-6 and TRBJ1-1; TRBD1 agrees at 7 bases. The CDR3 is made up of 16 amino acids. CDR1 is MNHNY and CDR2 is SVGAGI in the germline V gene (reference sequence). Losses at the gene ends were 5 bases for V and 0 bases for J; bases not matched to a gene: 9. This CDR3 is CASSHGTEPMNTEAFF. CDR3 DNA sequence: TGTGCCAGCAGTCACGGGACAGAACCTATGAACACTGAAGCTTTCTTT.

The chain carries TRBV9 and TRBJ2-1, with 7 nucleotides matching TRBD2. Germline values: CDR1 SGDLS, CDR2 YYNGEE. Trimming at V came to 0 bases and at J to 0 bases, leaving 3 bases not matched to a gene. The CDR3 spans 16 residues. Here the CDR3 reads CASSVGTSSSYNEQFF. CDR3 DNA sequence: TGTGCCAGCAGCGTAGGGACTAGTAGCTCCTACAATGAGCAGTTCTTC. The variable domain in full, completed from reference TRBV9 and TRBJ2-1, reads DSGVTQTPKHLITATGQRVTLRCSPRSGDLSVYWYQQSLDQGLQFLIQYYNGEERAKGNILERFSAQQFPDLHSELNLSSLELGDSALYFCASSVGTSSSYNEQFFGPGTRLTVL.

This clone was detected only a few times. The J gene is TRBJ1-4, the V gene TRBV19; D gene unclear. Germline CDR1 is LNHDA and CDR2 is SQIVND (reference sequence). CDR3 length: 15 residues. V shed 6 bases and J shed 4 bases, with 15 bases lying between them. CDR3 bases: TGTGCCAGTAGCCGGCTGGAGGGCGATAATGAAAAACTGTTTTTT. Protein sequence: CASSRLEGDNEKLFF.

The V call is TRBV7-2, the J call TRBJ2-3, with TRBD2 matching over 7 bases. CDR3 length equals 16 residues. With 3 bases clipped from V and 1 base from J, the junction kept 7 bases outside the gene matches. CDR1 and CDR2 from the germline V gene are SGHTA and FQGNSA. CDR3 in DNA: TGTGCCAGCAGCTTTGGACTAGTCCCCCGCACAGATACGCAGTATTTT. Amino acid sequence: CASSFGLVPRTDTQYF.

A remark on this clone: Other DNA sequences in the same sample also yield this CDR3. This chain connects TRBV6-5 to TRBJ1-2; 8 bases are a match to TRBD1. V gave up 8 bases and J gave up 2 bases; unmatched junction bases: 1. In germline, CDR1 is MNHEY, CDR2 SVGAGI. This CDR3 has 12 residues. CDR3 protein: CASRTGNYGYTF. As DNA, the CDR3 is TGTGCCAGCCGGACAGGGAACTATGGCTACACCTTC.

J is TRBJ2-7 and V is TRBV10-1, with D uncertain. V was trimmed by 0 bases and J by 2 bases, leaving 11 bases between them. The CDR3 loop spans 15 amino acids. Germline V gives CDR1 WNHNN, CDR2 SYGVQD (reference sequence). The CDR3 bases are TGCGCCAGCAGTGAGTCGTTGGCTCCGACCTACGAGCAGTACTTC. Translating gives CASSESLAPTYEQYF.

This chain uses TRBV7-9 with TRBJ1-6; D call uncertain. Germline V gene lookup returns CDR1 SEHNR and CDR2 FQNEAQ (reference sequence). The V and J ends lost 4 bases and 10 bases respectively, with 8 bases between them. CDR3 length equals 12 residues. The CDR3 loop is CASSYRNSPLHF. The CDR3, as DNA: TGTGCCAGCAGCTACAGAAACTCACCCCTCCACTTT. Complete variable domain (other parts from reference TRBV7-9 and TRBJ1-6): DTGVSQNPRHKITKRGQNVTFRCDPISEHNRLYWYRQTLGQGPEFLTYFQNEAQLEKSRLLSDRFSAERPKGSFSTLEIQRTEQGDSAMYLCASSYRNSPLHFGNGTRLTVT.

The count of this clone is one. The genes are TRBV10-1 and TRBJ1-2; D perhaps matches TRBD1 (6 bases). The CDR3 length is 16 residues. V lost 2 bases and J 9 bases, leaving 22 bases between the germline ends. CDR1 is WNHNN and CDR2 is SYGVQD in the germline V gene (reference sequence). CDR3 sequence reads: CASSETTGTNFRSYTF. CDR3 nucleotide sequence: TGCGCCAGCAGTGAGACGACCGGGACAAATTTTCGAAGCTACACCTTC.

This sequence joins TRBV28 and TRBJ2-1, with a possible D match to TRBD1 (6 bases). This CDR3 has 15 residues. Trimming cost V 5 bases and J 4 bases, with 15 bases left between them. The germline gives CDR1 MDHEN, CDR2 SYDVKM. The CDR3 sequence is CASSTTSDRYNEQFF. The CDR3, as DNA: TGTGCCAGCAGTACCACCTCGGACAGATACAATGAGCAGTTCTTC.

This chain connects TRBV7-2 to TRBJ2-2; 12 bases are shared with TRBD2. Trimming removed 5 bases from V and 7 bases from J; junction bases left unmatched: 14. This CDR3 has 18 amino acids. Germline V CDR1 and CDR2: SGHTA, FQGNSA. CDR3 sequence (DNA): TGTGCCAGCAGCCCACGGGCTAGCGGGGGGGCCGTTGTCGGGGAGCTGTTTTTT. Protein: CASSPRASGGAVVGELFF. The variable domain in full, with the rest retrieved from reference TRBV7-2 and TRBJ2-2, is GAGVSQSPSNKVTEKGKDVELRCDPISGHTALYWYRQSLGQGLEFLIYFQGNSAPDKSGLPSDRFSAERTGGSVSTLTIQRTQQEDSAVYLCASSPRASGGAVVGELFFGEGSRLTVL.

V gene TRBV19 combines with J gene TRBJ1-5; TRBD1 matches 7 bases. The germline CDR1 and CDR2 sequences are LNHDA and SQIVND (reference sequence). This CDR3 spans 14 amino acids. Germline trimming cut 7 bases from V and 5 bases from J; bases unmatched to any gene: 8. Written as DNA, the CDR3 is TGTGCCAGTAATAGACAGGGTGGAGATCAGCCCCAGCATTTT. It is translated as CASNRQGGDQPQHF.

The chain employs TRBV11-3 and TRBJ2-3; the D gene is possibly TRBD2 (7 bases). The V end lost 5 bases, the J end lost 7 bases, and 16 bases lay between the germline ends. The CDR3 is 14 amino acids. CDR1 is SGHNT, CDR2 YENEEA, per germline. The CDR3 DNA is TGTGCCAGCAGCCCCATGGCGGGGGCAAATACGCAGTATTTT. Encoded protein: CASSPMAGANTQYF.

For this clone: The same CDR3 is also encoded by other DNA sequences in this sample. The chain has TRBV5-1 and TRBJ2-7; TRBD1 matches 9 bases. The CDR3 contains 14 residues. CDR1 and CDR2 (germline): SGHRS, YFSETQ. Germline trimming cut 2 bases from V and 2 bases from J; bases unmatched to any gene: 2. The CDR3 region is CASSFGTGTYEQYF. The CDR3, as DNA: TGCGCCAGCAGCTTCGGGACAGGGACCTACGAGCAGTACTTC.

The CDR3, as DNA: TGTGCCAGCAGTTTATCCCCCCCGGGCTACACCTTC. Protein sequence: CASSLSPPGYTF. The chain links TRBV28 to TRBJ1-2; D unclear. Trimming shortened V by 1 base and J by 8 bases, and 8 bases separated the two germline ends. Germline V gene sequence: CDR1 MDHEN, CDR2 SYDVKM. The CDR3 totals 12 residues.

The CDR3 sequence is CSVRVGETQYF. The DNA for the CDR3 is TGCAGCGTACGAGTCGGGGAGACCCAGTACTTC. This chain links TRBV29-1 with TRBJ2-5; unclear D gene. In germline, CDR1 is SQVTM, CDR2 ANQGSEA. This CDR3 comprises 11 residues. Deletions cut 6 bases from V and 5 bases from J, with 10 bases between.

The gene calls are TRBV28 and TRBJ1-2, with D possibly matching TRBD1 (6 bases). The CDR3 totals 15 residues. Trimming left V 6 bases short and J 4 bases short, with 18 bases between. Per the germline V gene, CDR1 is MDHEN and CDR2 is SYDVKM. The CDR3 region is CASSAGRGYGYGYTF. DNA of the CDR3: TGTGCCAGCAGCGCCGGCAGGGGTTACGGCTATGGCTACACCTTC.

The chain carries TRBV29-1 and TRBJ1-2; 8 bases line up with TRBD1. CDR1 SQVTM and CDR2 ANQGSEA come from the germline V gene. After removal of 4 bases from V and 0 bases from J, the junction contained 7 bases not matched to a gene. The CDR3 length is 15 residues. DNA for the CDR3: TGCAGCGTTGGGGACAGGCCGTTAGCTAACTATGGCTACACCTTC. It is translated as CSVGDRPLANYGYTF.

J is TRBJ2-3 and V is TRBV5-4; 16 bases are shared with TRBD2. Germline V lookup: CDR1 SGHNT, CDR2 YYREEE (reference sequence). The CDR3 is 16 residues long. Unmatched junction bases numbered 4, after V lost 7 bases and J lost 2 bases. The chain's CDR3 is CASFGTSGGATDTQYF. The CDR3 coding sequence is TGTGCCAGCTTTGGGACTAGCGGGGGGGCCACAGATACGCAGTATTTT.

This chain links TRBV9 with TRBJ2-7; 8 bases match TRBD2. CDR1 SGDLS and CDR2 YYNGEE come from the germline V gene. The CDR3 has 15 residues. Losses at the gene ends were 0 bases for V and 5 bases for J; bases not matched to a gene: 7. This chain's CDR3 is CASSVDGTRRDEQYF. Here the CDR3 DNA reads TGTGCCAGCAGCGTAGACGGGACTAGGAGGGACGAGCAGTACTTC.

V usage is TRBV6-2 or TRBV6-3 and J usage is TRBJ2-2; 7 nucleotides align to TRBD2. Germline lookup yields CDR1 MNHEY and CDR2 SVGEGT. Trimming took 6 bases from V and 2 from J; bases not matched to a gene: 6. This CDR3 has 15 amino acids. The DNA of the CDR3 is TGTGCCAGCAGCCGGGGACTAATTAACACCGGGGAGCTGTTTTTT. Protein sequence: CASSRGLINTGELFF.

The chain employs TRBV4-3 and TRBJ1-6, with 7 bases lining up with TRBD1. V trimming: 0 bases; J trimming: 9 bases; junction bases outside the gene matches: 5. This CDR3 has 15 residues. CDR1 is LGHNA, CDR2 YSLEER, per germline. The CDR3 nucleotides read TGCGCCAGCAGCCAAGAGTTGACAGGGTCTTCACCCCTCCACTTT. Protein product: CASSQELTGSSPLHF.

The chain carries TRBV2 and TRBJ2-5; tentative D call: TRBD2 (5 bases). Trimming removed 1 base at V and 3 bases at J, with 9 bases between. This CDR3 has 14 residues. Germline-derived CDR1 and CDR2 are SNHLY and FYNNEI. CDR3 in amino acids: CASSEGQAEETQYF. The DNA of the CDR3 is TGTGCCAGCAGTGAAGGGCAAGCGGAAGAGACCCAGTACTTC.

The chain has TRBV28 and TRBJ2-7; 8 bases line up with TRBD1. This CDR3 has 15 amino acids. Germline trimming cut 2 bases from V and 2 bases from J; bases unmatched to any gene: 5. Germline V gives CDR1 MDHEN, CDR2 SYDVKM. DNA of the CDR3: TGTGCCAGCAGTTTAACCCGGGACAGGACCTACGAGCAGTACTTC. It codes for CASSLTRDRTYEQYF.